This T cell receptor (beta chain) was sequenced for a study of somatic mutations in cytotoxic T cells in rheumatoid arthritis. Findings of the study overall: Over 20% of CD8+ cells belonged to the largest CD8+ clone in about an eighth of the 65 patients.

The protocol was immunoSEQ multiplex PCR, while the TCRdb copy is restricted to in-frame clones and leaves out a portion. Among 15,000 to 20,000 clones, approximately 84% were seen once, and the ten largest hold under 25%. A note on this clone: Its antigen is unknown.

V lost 5 bases, J lost 2 bases, and 13 bases lay in between. CDR1 and CDR2 (germline): SGHNT, YENEEA. The CDR3 extends over 15 amino acids. The TCR comes from an adult with rheumatoid arthritis. Sequences were obtained from CD8+ T cells sorted from blood. This chain links TRBV11-3 with TRBJ2-1, with D hard to call. The CDR3 coding sequence is TGTGCCAGCAGCAGCCAGAGACGACCCTACAATGAGCAGTTCTTC. This sequence encodes CASSSQRRPYNEQFF.